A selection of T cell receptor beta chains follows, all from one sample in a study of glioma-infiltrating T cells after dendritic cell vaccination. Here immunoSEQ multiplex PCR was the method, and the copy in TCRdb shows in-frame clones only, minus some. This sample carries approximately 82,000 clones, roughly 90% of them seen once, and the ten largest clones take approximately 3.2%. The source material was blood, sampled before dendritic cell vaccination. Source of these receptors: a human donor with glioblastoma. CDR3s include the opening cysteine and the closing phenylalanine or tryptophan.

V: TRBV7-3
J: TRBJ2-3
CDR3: CASSLRGVSTDTQYF

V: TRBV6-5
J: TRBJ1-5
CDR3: CASSYGRGLGQPQHF

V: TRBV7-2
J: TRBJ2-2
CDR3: CASSLTGGSGELFF

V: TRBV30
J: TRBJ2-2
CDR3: CAWSVLFPGELFF

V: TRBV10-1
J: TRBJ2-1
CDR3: CASSLTGVGSNEQFF

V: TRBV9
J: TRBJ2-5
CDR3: CASSVAAGQETQYF

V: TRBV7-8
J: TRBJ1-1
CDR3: CASSYIRTEAFF

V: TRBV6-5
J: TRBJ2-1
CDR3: CASSYSSGAYNEQFF

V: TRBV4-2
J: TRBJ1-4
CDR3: CASSQEGGTNEKLFF

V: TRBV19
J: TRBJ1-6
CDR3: CASTPWPGSSPLHF

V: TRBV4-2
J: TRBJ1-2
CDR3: CASSQDRAYTNGYTF

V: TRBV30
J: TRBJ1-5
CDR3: CAWSVPPAAQPQHF

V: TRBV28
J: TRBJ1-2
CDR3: CASSLTTESYGYTF

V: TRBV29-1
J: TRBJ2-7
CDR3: CSVDDGLRNEQYF

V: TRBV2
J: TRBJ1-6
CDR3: CASSTDSQNSPLHF

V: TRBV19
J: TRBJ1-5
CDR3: CASSIAQGTRNQPQHF

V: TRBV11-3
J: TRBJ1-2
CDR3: CASSSGRGYGYTF

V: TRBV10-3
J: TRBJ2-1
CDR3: CAISAASGSGNEQFF

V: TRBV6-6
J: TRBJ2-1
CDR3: CASSPENEQFF

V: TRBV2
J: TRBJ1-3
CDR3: CASSPGQGAGNTIYF

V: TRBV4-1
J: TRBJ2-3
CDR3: CASSQGIAGEGTDTQYF

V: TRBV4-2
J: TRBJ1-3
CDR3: CASSQDPSGSGNTIYF

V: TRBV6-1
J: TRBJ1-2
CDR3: CASRFEPGGYTF

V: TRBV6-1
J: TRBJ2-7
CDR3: CASSELGQGYEQYF

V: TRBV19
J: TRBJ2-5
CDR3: CASSATGHRETQYF

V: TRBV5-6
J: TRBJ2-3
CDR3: CASNEGTTDTQYF

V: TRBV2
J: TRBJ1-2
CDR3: CASSADSNYGYTF

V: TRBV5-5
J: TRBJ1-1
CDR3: CASSLAPGMNTEAFF

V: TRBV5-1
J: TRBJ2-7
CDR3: CASSRDFEGEQYF

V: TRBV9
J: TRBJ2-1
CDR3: CASNRLAGEENEQFF

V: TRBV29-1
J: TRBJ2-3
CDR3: CSVGDNTDTQYF

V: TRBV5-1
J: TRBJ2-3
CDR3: CASRLAGTADTQYF

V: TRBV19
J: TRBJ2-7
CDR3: CAGSIGVGGGDYEQYF

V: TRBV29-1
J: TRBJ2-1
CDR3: CSAEEHPNNEQFF

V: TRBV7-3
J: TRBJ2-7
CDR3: CASSLSREKSEQYF

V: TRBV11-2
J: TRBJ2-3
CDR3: CASSLGRLGTGTDTQYF

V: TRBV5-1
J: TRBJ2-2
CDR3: CASSLAGDGELFF

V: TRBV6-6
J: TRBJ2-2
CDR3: CASRPTRAGTGELFF

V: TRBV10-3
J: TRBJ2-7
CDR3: CAISGIAGVGYGNEQYF

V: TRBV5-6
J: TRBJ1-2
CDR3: CASSSGTELRGYTF

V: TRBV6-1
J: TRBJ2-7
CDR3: CASRVDSLGEQYF

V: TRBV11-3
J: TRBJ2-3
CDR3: CASSRLAGSTDTQYF

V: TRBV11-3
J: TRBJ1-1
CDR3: CASTTEGQNTEAFF

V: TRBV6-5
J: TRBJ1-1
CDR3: CASIRNTEAFF

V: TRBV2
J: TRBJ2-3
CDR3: CASRSGGVTDTQYF

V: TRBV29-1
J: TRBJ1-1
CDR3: CSVSGTINTEAFF

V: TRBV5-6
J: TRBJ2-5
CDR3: CASSRQQGFGTQYF

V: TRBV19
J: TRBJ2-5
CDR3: CASSRTAVETQYF

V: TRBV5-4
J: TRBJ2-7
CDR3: CASSYRTGKEEQYF

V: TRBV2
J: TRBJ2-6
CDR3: CASSEETQRAGANVLTF

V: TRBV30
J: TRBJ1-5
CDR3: CAYSRQGNQPQHF

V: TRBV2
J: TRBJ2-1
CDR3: CASHPGTGGFNEQFF

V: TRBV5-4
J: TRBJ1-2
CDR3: CASSARDSWYTF

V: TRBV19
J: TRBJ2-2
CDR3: CASSPGQHTGELFF

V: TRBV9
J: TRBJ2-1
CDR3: CASSTPRGRSSYNEQFF